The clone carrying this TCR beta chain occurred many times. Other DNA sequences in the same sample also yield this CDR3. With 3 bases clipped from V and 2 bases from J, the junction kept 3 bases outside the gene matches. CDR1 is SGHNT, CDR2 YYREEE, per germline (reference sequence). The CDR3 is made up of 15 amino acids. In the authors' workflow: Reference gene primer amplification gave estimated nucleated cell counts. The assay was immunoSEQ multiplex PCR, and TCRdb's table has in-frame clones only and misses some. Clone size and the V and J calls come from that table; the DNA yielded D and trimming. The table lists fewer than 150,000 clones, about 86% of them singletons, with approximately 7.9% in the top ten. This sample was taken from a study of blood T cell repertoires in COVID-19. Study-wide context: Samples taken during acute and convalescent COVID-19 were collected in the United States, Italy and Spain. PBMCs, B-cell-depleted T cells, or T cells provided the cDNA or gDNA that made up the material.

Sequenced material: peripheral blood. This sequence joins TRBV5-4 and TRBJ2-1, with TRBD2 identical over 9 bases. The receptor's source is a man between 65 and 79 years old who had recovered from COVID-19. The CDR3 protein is CASSSSGGTYNEQFF. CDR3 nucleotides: TGTGCCAGCAGCTCGAGCGGGGGGACCTACAATGAGCAGTTCTTC.